This T cell receptor (beta chain) was observed in a study of shared clonotypes between healthy human individuals. Trimming removed 6 bases from V and 4 bases from J; junction bases left unmatched: 9. CDR1 and CDR2 (germline): KGHSH, LQKENI. The CDR3 runs to 17 residues. Study-level findings and limits: Larger estimated richness was generally recorded for naive subsets relative to memory subsets. What rarefaction showed was incomplete sorted-subset sequencing despite large depth.

Of note for this clone: Its target is not known.

Several immunoSEQ plates held equal portions of the genomic DNA taken from each subset. The sorted-subset replicate PCRs were given 150 to 250 ng DNA, which is approximately 30,000 T cell genomes. The repertoire was sequenced with immunoSEQ multiplex PCR; TCRdb's copy has only in-frame clones and lacks some. The data contain approximately 1.1 million clones, 70% to 80% of them seen just once; the ten biggest clones take up around 0.47%. The material sequenced was memory CD4+ T cells from PBMCs. Indicated subset: CD45RA-negative fraction. The chain combines TRBV18 with TRBJ2-1; 13 bases map to TRBD2. The clonotype comes from a man younger than 35 in good health. Some clones in this sample may be carry-over from other donors' samples. The CDR3 here is CASSPTSGRQVYNEQFF. The CDR3 region has the DNA TGTGCCAGCTCTCCGACTAGCGGGAGGCAGGTATACAATGAGCAGTTCTTC.